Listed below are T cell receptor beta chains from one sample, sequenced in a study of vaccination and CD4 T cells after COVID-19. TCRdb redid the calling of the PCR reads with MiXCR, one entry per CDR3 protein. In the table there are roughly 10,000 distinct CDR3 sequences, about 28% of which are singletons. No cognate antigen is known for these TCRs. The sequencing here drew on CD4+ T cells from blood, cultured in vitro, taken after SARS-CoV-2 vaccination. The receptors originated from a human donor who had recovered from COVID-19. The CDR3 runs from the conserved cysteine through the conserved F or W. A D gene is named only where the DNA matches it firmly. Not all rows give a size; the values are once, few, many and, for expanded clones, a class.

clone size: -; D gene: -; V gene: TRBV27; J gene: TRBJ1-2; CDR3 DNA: TGTGCCAGCAGTTCACACATAGGCTATGGCTACACCTTC; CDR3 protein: CASSSHIGYGYTF
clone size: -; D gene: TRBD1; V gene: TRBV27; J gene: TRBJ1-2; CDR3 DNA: TGTGCCAGCAGTCAGCGCGGACAGGGGAGCGGCTACACCTTC; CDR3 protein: CASSQRGQGSGYTF
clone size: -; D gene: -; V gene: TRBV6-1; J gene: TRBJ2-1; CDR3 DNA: TGTGCCAGCAGTGGTGAACAGGTAGCCGGTGAGCAGTTCTTC; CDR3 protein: CASSGEQVAGEQFF
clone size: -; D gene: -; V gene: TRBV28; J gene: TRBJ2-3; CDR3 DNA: TGTGCCAGCAGTTTTGGGCCCCTGGGTCGGGGCACAGATACGCAGTATTTT; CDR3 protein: CASSFGPLGRGTDTQYF
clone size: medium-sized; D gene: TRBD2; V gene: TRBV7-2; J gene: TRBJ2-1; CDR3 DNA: TGTGCCAGCAGCTTAGCCCCCATGGGCCCGCGGGGGGAGCAGTTCTTC; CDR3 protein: CASSLAPMGPRGEQFF
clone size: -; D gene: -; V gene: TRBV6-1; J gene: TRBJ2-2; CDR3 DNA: TGTGCCAGCTCTGGGTCATCTATAACTGCGAACACCGGGGAGCTGTTTTTT; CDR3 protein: CASSGSSITANTGELFF
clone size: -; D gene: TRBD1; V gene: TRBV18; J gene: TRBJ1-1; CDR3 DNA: TGTGCCAGCTCACCTATGACAGGGTTCGGTGGGACTGAAGCTTTCTTT; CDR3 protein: CASSPMTGFGGTEAFF
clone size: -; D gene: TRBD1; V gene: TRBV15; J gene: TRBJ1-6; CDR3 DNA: TGTGCCACCAGCAGAGTTCTGTGGGACAGGACGAATTCACCCCTCCACTTT; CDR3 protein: CATSRVLWDRTNSPLHF
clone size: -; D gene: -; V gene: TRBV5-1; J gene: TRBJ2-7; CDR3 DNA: TGCGCCAGCAGCTTGCGACAGCCCTACGAGCAGTACTTC; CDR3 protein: CASSLRQPYEQYF
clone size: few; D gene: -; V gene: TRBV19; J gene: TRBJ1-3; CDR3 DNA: TGTGCCAGCGACACATTCTCTGGAAACACCATATATTTT; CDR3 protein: CASDTFSGNTIYF
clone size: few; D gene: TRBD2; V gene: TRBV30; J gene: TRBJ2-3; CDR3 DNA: TGTGCCTTAGGGACTAGCGGGAACACAGATACGCAGTATTTT; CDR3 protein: CALGTSGNTDTQYF
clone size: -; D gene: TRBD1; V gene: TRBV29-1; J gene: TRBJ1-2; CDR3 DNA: TGCAGCGGTGGCTCAGGGGGGAGCATCTATGGCTACACCTTC; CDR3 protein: CSGGSGGSIYGYTF
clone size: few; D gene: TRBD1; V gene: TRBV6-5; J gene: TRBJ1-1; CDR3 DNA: TGTGCCAGCAGTTACCTAACAGGGGCGATGAACACTGAAGCTTTCTTT; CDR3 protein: CASSYLTGAMNTEAFF
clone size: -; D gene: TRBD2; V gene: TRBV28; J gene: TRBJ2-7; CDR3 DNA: TGTGCCAGCAGTGCGGCGGGCGGGGGCTCCTACGAGCAGTACTTC; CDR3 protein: CASSAAGGGSYEQYF
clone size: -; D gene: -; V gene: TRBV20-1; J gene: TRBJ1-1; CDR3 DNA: TGCAGTGCTAGCAGGGATGCGGACACTGAAGCTTTCTTT; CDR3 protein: CSASRDADTEAFF
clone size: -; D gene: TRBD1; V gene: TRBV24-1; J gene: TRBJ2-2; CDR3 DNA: TGTGCCACCAGCACTCCGGGACAGCCGAACACCGGGGAGCCGTTTTTT; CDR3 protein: CATSTPGQPNTGEPFF
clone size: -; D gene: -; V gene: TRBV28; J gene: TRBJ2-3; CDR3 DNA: TGTGCCAGCAGTGCTGACAGAAACACAGATACGCAGTATTTT; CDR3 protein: CASSADRNTDTQYF
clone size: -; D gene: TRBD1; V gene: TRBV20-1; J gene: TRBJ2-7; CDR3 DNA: TGCAGTGCTAGATCCGGACAGGGCTACTCCTACGAGCAGTACTTC; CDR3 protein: CSARSGQGYSYEQYF
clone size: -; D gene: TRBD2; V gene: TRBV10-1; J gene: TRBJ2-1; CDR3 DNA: TGCGCCAGCAGCCCGGGACTAGCGGGAGGGGACAATGAGCAGTTCTTC; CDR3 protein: CASSPGLAGGDNEQFF
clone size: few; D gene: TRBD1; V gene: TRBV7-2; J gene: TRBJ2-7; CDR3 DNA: TGTGCCAGCAGCTCGAGGGACAGGGGGACGGAGAGCTCCTACGAGCAGTACTTC; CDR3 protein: CASSSRDRGTESSYEQYF
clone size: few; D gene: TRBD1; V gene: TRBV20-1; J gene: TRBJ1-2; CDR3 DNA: TGCAGTGCTAGAGCCGTGACAGGGACCAACTATGGCTACACCTTC; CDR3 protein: CSARAVTGTNYGYTF
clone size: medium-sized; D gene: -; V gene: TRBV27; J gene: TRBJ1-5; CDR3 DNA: TGTGCCAGCAGTGCCCGGGACAGCAATCAGCCCCAGCATTTT; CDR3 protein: CASSARDSNQPQHF
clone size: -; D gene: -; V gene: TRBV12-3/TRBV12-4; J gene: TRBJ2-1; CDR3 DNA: TGTGCCAGCTCCCACCCTCCCCCCAAGGTGCTGAGCTCCTACAATGAGCAGTTCTTC; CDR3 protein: CASSHPPPKVLSSYNEQFF
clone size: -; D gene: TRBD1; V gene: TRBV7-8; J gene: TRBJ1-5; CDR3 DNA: TGTGCCAGCAGCCAAGGACAGGGGAGCAATCAGCCCCAGCATTTT; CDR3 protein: CASSQGQGSNQPQHF
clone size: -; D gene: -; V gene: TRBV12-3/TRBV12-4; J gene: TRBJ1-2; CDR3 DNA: TGTGCCAGCAGTCCATACAGGGAATCGGGCTACACCTTC; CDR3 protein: CASSPYRESGYTF
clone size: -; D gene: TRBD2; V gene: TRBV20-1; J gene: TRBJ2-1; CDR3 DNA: TGCAGTGCTGATCGGGGGGGCAAGCAGTTCTTC; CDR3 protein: CSADRGGKQFF
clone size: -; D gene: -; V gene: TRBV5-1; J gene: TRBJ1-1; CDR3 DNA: TGCGCCAGCAGCTTCGACAGGAACACTGAAGCTTTCTTT; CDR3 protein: CASSFDRNTEAFF
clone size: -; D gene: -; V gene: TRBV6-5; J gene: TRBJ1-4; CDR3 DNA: TGTGCCAGCAGTTACTCCGGAGGGGCTGAAAAACTGTTTTTT; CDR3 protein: CASSYSGGAEKLFF
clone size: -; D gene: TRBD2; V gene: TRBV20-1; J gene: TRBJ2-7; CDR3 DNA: TGCAGTGCGACAGGACTAGCGAACGTCTACGAGCAGTACTTC; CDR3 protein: CSATGLANVYEQYF
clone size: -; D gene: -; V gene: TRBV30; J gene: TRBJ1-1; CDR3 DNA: TGTGCCTGGAGTGCGCCGGGCCCTCCTGAAGCTTTCTTT; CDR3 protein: CAWSAPGPPEAFF
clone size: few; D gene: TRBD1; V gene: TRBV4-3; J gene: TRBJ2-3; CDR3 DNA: TGCGCCAGCAGCCAGGACCGGGACAGGATCACAGATACGCAGTATTTT; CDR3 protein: CASSQDRDRITDTQYF
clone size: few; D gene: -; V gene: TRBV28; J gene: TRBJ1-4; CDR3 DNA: TGTGCCGCGTCCAGGACTAATGAAAAACTGTTTTTT; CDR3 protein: CAASRTNEKLFF
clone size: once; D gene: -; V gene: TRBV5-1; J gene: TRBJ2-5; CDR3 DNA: TGCGCCAGCAGCTACCGGAGGGTGGGTCGGGACCGAGAGACCCAGTACTTC; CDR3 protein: CASSYRRVGRDRETQYF
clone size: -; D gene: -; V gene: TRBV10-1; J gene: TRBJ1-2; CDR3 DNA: TGCGCCAGCAGTGAGGCACGCAACTATGGCTACACCTTC; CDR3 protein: CASSEARNYGYTF
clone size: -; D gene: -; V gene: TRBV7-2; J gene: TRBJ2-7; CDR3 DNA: TGTGCCAGCAGCTTACAGGGGGGAGGGTACGAGCAGTACTTC; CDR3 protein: CASSLQGGGYEQYF